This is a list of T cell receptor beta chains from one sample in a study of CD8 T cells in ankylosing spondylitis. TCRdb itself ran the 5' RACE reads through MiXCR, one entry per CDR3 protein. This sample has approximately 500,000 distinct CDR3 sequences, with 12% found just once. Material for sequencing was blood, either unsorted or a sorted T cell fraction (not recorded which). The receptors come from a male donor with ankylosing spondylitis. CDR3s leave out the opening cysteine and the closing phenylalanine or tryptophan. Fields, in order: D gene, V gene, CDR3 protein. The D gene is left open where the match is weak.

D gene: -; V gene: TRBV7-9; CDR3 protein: ASSLVLRNGETQY
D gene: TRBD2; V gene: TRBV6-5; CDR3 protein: ASSYPSGSSYNEQF
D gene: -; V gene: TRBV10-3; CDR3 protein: AISEQQQETQY
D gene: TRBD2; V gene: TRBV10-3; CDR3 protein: AISAGLDTGELF
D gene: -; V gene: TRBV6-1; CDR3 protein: ASSVTANTGELF
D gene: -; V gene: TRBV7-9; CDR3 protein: ASGNSGNTIY
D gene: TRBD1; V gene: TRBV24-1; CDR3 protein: ATMDRGLVGELF
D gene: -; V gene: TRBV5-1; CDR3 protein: ASPRAGRDTEAF
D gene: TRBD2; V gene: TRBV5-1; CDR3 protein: ASSTGLAGATDTQY
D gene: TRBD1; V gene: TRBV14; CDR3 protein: ASRPGTEFMNTEAF
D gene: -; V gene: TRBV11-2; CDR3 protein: ASSLRAGGGNNEQF
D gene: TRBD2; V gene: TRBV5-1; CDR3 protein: ASGSTSAYNEQF
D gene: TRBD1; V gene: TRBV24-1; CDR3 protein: ATSDRGQGYGNQPQH